The rows below give T cell receptor beta chains drawn from one sample of a study of glioma-infiltrating T cells after dendritic cell vaccination. Method: immunoSEQ multiplex PCR; TCRdb's copy keeps in-frame clones and lacks some. The sample yields 100,000 to 120,000 clones, around 89% seen once. The sample was blood, taken after dendritic cell vaccination. The receptor set was obtained from a human donor with glioblastoma. Both conserved end residues are part of each CDR3. D genes are given only for firm matches. Clone size appears in some rows only: once, few, many, or a class for an expanded clone.

V gene	clone size	D gene	J gene	CDR3 DNA	CDR3 protein
TRBV18	-	-	TRBJ1-1	TGTGCCAGCTCAAGACAGCGGAACACTGAAGCTTTCTTT	CASSRQRNTEAFF
TRBV29-1	-	TRBD2	TRBJ2-3	TGCAGCGTTGCTACTAGCGGGGGGGCCGGGTACGCAGATACGCAGTATTTT	CSVATSGGAGYADTQYF
TRBV15	-	TRBD1	TRBJ1-5	TGTGCCACCAGCAGAGATAAGGGACAGGATCAGCCCCAGCATTTT	CATSRDKGQDQPQHF
TRBV4-1	-	TRBD2	TRBJ2-7	TGCGCCAGCAGCCAACCTCTAGCGGGGGGCCCCTACGAGCAGTACTTC	CASSQPLAGGPYEQYF
TRBV5-8	-	-	TRBJ1-2	TGTGCCAGCACCAGCGGCCGGGCCATCATTGGGTATGGCTACACCTTC	CASTSGRAIIGYGYTF
TRBV29-1	-	-	TRBJ1-5	TGCAGCGCCCAAATGACAGGATCGGATCAGCCCCAGCATTTT	CSAQMTGSDQPQHF
TRBV29-1	-	-	TRBJ2-1	TGCAGCGGTAGCGGTTCGAGCTCCTACAATGAGCAGTTCTTC	CSGSGSSSYNEQFF
TRBV27	-	-	TRBJ2-5	TGTGCCAGCAGTTCCCGCCGGACAGCTCTGTCAGAGACCCAGTACTTC	CASSSRRTALSETQYF
TRBV29-1	-	-	TRBJ1-1	TGCAGCGCTCGGGGGGCATCCATGAACACTGAAGCTTTCTTT	CSARGASMNTEAFF
TRBV7-8	-	TRBD1	TRBJ1-3	TGTGCCAGCAGCCCCCATCGGACAGGCTACTCTGGAAACACCATATATTTT	CASSPHRTGYSGNTIYF
TRBV7-8	-	-	TRBJ1-1	TGTGCCAGCAGCCTACAGGTCGGCACTGAAGCTTTCTTT	CASSLQVGTEAFF
TRBV9	-	TRBD2	TRBJ2-5	TGTGCCAGCGACCCCGGGACTAGCGGGAGTTGGGTAGAGACCCAGTACTTC	CASDPGTSGSWVETQYF
TRBV4-2	-	TRBD2	TRBJ2-7	TGTGCCAGCAGCCTAGGGGGTAGCGGGGCCACCTACGAGCAGTACTTC	CASSLGGSGATYEQYF
TRBV9	-	TRBD1	TRBJ2-7	TGTGCCAGCAGCAAGGGACAGGGCAGCTCCTACGAGCAGTACTTC	CASSKGQGSSYEQYF
TRBV2	-	-	TRBJ2-7	TGTGCCAGCAGCAAAGAACGGGGTGGGGCCTACGAGCAGTACTTC	CASSKERGGAYEQYF
TRBV11-3	-	TRBD2	TRBJ2-3	TGTGCCAGCAGCCCCGCGGGAGCGAGGGGAGATACGCAGTATTTT	CASSPAGARGDTQYF
TRBV10-2	-	TRBD2	TRBJ2-2	TGCGCCAGCAGCTCGGGGGGAGATAACACCGGGGAGCTGTTTTTT	CASSSGGDNTGELFF
TRBV19	-	-	TRBJ1-2	TGTGCCAGTAACGGTGCCGGAATGGGGCATGGCTACACCTTC	CASNGAGMGHGYTF
TRBV5-1	-	TRBD1	TRBJ1-3	TGCGCCAGCAGCTTGGGAGCAGGGGGTACTGGAAACACCATATATTTT	CASSLGAGGTGNTIYF
TRBV2	-	TRBD1	TRBJ2-5	TGTGCCAGCAGCTGGGGACAGGGTGGGGCGGGGGAGACCCAGTACTTC	CASSWGQGGAGETQYF
TRBV12-5	-	-	TRBJ2-1	TGTGCTAGTGGTATAGGGGGGGGTAATGAGCAGTTCTTC	CASGIGGGNEQFF
TRBV6-1	-	TRBD2	TRBJ2-2	TGTGCCGGCAGCGGGGGTCGTAACACCGGGGAGCTGTTTTTT	CAGSGGRNTGELFF
TRBV19	-	-	TRBJ2-3	TGTGCCAGTAGTATGCGGAAGAGCACAGATACGCAGTATTTT	CASSMRKSTDTQYF
TRBV7-6	-	-	TRBJ2-1	TGTGCCAGCAGCTTAGCCAGGCTAGCGAACTCCTACAATGAGCAGTTCTTC	CASSLARLANSYNEQFF
TRBV11-3	-	TRBD1	TRBJ1-2	TGTGCCAGCAGCTTGACAGGGATGGGCGGCTACACCTTC	CASSLTGMGGYTF
TRBV19	-	-	TRBJ2-3	TGTGCCAGTACTTTGGGCAGGGGTGCTTCAGATACGCAGTATTTT	CASTLGRGASDTQYF
TRBV5-5	-	TRBD1	TRBJ2-7	TGTGCCAGCAGCTTGGGGGCTCCAGGGGGTCCCTACGAGCAGTACTTC	CASSLGAPGGPYEQYF
TRBV7-9	few	-	TRBJ2-3	TGTGCCAGCAGCTTGGGGGGACTAGATACGCAGTATTTT	CASSLGGLDTQYF
TRBV2	-	-	TRBJ2-7	TGTGCCAGCAGCGCCGACAGGTCTCAATACGAGCAGTACTTC	CASSADRSQYEQYF
TRBV25-1	-	TRBD1	TRBJ1-6	TGTGCCAGCAGTGAGATTGGACAGGGGGCGAACTCACCCCTCCACTTT	CASSEIGQGANSPLHF
TRBV27	-	-	TRBJ2-7	TGTGCCAGCAGTTTAACCGTTTCGTCAGAATACTCCTACGAGCAGTACTTC	CASSLTVSSEYSYEQYF
TRBV28	-	-	TRBJ1-5	TGTGCCAGCAGTATGAAGTTGCGGCCCCAGCATTTT	CASSMKLRPQHF
TRBV6-5	-	-	TRBJ1-1	TGTGCCAGCAGCCCCCACGGGGGCACTGAAGCTTTCTTT	CASSPHGGTEAFF
TRBV11-3	few	-	TRBJ2-5	TGTGCCAGCAGCTCCTCAGGGGGGTGGGAGACCCAGTACTTC	CASSSSGGWETQYF
TRBV11-2	-	-	TRBJ1-2	TGTGCCAGCGCCGCGGTGCGGTCCTATGGCTACACCTTC	CASAAVRSYGYTF
TRBV27	-	-	TRBJ1-6	TGTGCCAGCAGTTTGGGGAGCTCCTATAATTCACCCCTCCACTTT	CASSLGSSYNSPLHF
TRBV18	-	TRBD1	TRBJ2-3	TGTGCCAGCTCATCTTCACCCGGACAGGGGGCCGTAGATACGCAGTATTTT	CASSSSPGQGAVDTQYF
TRBV6-1	-	TRBD1	TRBJ1-2	TGTGCCAGCAGTTTGGACAGGGGAGGTCGATATGGCTACACCTTC	CASSLDRGGRYGYTF
TRBV9	-	-	TRBJ1-1	TGTGCCAGCAGCGTAACAGGAGATAACACTGAAGCTTTCTTT	CASSVTGDNTEAFF
TRBV19	-	TRBD1	TRBJ1-1	TGTGCCAGTAGTCCCCGGGACAGGGTTGTGGTTGAAGCTTTCTTT	CASSPRDRVVVEAFF
TRBV6-1	-	TRBD1	TRBJ1-5	TGTGCCAGCGGTGGGACAGCATTAAATAGCAATCAGCCCCAGCATTTT	CASGGTALNSNQPQHF
TRBV7-2	-	-	TRBJ1-1	TGTGCCAGCAGCTTACTGGTGGCCACTGAAGCTTTCTTT	CASSLLVATEAFF
TRBV10-3	-	TRBD2	TRBJ2-2	TGTGCCATCAGTGGAGGGACTAGCGGGGGCCAGAACACCGGGGAGCTGTTTTTT	CAISGGTSGGQNTGELFF
TRBV18	once	TRBD1	TRBJ1-1	TGTGCCAGCTCACCTACCGGGACAGGGACCACTGAAGCTTTCTTT	CASSPTGTGTTEAFF
TRBV10-1	-	-	TRBJ2-7	TGCGCCAGCAGTGGAGGGAGCGCCGGTACCTACGAGCAGTACTTC	CASSGGSAGTYEQYF
TRBV2	-	TRBD1	TRBJ1-5	TGTGCCAGCCGCAGTAGGACAGGAGGGAATCAGCCCCAGCATTTT	CASRSRTGGNQPQHF